The 19 T cell receptor beta chains reported below all come from one sample, sequenced in a study of shared clonotypes between healthy human individuals. Profiling relied on immunoSEQ multiplex PCR, and the TCRdb table lists in-frame clones only, not all of them. Among 1.5 million to 1.9 million clones listed, nearly 99% were seen once. The sequenced material came from naive CD4+ T cells sorted from blood. Subset described: CD45RA+ positively selected. These receptor sequences come from a man aged 25-45 years in good health.

This clone has a single count. V gene TRBV2 combines with J gene TRBJ2-2; the D gene could be TRBD1 or TRBD2 (5 bases each). This CDR3 region has 19 residues. The V gene lost 6 bases and the J gene lost 5 bases, with 28 bases spanning the gap. Germline-derived CDR1 and CDR2 are SNHLY and FYNNEI. The CDR3 sequence: CASRHSRQHHARGTGELFF. In DNA, the CDR3 is TGTGCCAGCAGGCACTCGAGGCAACACCACGCGAGGGGAACCGGGGAGCTGTTTTTT.

The V and J genes are TRBV7-9 and TRBJ2-7, with TRBD1 matching 7 bases. Germline V gives CDR1 SEHNR, CDR2 FQNEAQ (reference sequence). This CDR3 has 16 residues. J lost 5 bases, V lost 4 bases, and 14 bases had no gene match. Here the CDR3 reads CASSSKRGQESHEQYF. The CDR3 nucleotides read TGTGCCAGCAGCTCCAAAAGGGGGCAGGAGTCCCACGAGCAGTACTTC.

The J gene is TRBJ2-6, the V gene TRBV19; 10 bases line up with TRBD1. The ends lost 5 bases at V and 0 bases at J; junction bases unmatched: 4. CDR1 and CDR2 (germline): LNHDA, SQIVND (reference sequence). This CDR3 is 17 amino acids long. The CDR3, as DNA: TGTGCCAGTAGTTGGGGACAGGGGAGCTCTGGGGCCAACGTCCTGACTTTC. Its protein product is CASSWGQGSSGANVLTF.

J is TRBJ1-2 and V is TRBV9, with TRBD1 as a possible D gene (5 bases). The CDR3 is 14 residues long. Per germline, CDR1 SGDLS and CDR2 YYNGEE. Between the trimmed V and J ends, which lost 3 bases and 2 bases, there was a span of 11 bases. CDR3 DNA sequence: TGTGCCAGCAGCGGCGGGACTTCGAACTATGGCTACACCTTC. Its translation is CASSGGTSNYGYTF.

The rearrangement joins TRBV10-3 to TRBJ2-7; 12 bases match TRBD1. The CDR3 is 15 residues long. With 2 bases clipped from V and 6 bases from J, the junction kept 5 bases outside the gene matches. The V gene's germline CDR1 is ENHRY and CDR2 SYGVKD. In DNA form, the CDR3 reads TGTGCCATCAGTGAGATGGGACAGGGGGCCCTCGAGCAGTACTTC. It is translated as CAISEMGQGALEQYF.

The rearrangement links TRBV28 to TRBJ2-7; 8 bases line up with TRBD1. The trim removed 6 bases at V and 6 bases at J, leaving 10 bases unmatched. Germline V gene sequence: CDR1 MDHEN, CDR2 SYDVKM. The CDR3 sequence is 14 residues long. CDR3 in amino acids: CASRNRQGIIEQYF. The DNA of the CDR3 is TGTGCCAGCAGAAACCGACAGGGGATCATCGAGCAGTACTTC.

The chain has TRBV18 and TRBJ1-5, with TRBD1 matching 7 bases. Germline assignment: CDR1 KGHSH and CDR2 LQKENI. The CDR3 length is 17 residues. Trimming removed 4 bases from V and 7 bases from J; junction bases left unmatched: 16. This CDR3 reads CASSLNRGERLWQPQHF. CDR3 nucleotide sequence: TGTGCCAGCTCACTAAACAGGGGTGAGAGGCTCTGGCAGCCCCAGCATTTT.

The chain joins TRBV28 to TRBJ2-2; D tentatively reads TRBD1 or TRBD2 (5 bases each). Trimming shortened V by 4 bases and J by 6 bases, and 15 bases separated the two germline ends. CDR3 length: 15 residues. Per the germline V gene, CDR1 is MDHEN and CDR2 is SYDVKM. The CDR3 coding sequence is TGTGCCAGCAGTTACGCCGGGACCTCGTCCGGGGAGCTGTTTTTT. Its protein product is CASSYAGTSSGELFF.

V and J are TRBV28 and TRBJ2-7; TRBD2 agrees at 13 bases. Germline CDR1 MDHEN, CDR2 SYDVKM. J was trimmed by 7 bases and V by 4 bases; bases with no gene match: 10. The length of the CDR3 is 16 residues. CDR3 DNA sequence: TGTGCCAGCAGTTCATTTGGACTAGCGGGAGCCCGGGAGCAGTACTTC. Translating gives CASSSFGLAGAREQYF. Full variable domain (rest looked up from reference TRBV28 and TRBJ2-7): DVKVTQSSRYLVKRTGEKVFLECVQDMDHENMFWYRQDPGLGLRLIYFSYDVKMKEKGDIPEGYSVSREKKERFSLILESASTNQTSMYLCASSSFGLAGAREQYFGPGTRLTVT.

This chain links TRBV30 with TRBJ2-5; D unclear. This CDR3 spans 12 amino acids. Looked up from germline, CDR1 is GTSNPN and CDR2 is SVGIG (reference sequence). V lost 3 bases, J lost 4 bases, and 9 bases lay in between. The CDR3 DNA reads as TGTGCCTGGAGAACGGATGGAGAGACCCAGTACTTC. Its protein is CAWRTDGETQYF.

A few counts support this clone. V gene TRBV7-3 combines with J gene TRBJ2-1; D is uncertain. Germline V lookup: CDR1 SGHTA, CDR2 FQGTGA. There are 12 residues in the CDR3. Trimming left V 4 bases short and J 8 bases short, with 9 bases between. CDR3 coding DNA: TGTGCCAGCAGCTCCCCCGGGCATGAGCAGTTCTTC. Translation gives CASSSPGHEQFF.

This chain's CDR3 is CASSQDAGGNQPQHF. The CDR3 DNA reads as TGCGCCAGCAGCCAAGATGCAGGGGGGAATCAGCCCCAGCATTTT. The rearrangement uses TRBV4-3 and TRBJ1-5; 7 nucleotides agree with TRBD1. Trimming removed 0 bases from V and 4 bases from J; junction bases left unmatched: 3. The germline gives CDR1 LGHNA, CDR2 YSLEER. CDR3 length: 15 residues.

J is TRBJ1-1 and V is TRBV7-2; no firm D call. The germline V gene encodes CDR1 SGHTA and CDR2 FQGNSA. The length of the CDR3 is 15 residues. V shed 1 base and J shed 6 bases, with 15 bases lying between them. CDR3 bases: TGTGCCAGCAGCTTAGAAGGTGGGAGACTCCCTGAAGCTTTCTTT. This translates into CASSLEGGRLPEAFF.

This chain joins TRBV10-3 and TRBJ2-7, with D perhaps matching TRBD1 (6 bases). CDR3 length: 13 residues. The germline V gene encodes CDR1 ENHRY and CDR2 SYGVKD. With 8 bases removed from V and 0 bases from J, the gap between germline ends came to 11 bases. The CDR3 nucleotides read TGTGCCATCGGGGGCATGAGCTCCTACGAGCAGTACTTC. Its translation: CAIGGMSSYEQYF.

The genes are TRBV7-9 and TRBJ2-3; 8 positions match TRBD2. The CDR3 loop spans 19 amino acids. Trimming cost V 5 bases and J 1 base; bases outside gene matches: 17. Germline V CDR1 and CDR2: SEHNR, FQNEAQ (reference sequence). The chain's CDR3 is CASSHRRSGSFPRTDTQYF. CDR3 DNA: TGTGCCAGCAGCCACAGGCGAAGCGGGAGTTTCCCTCGCACAGATACGCAGTATTTT.

V and J are TRBV29-1 and TRBJ2-5; TRBD2 matches 7 bases. Germline CDR1 reads SQVTM; CDR2 reads ANQGSEA. V lost 4 bases, J lost 4 bases, and 3 bases stayed unmatched. The CDR3 runs to 12 residues. The CDR3 sequence: CSVASSGETQYF. Here the CDR3 DNA reads TGCAGCGTTGCTTCTAGCGGAGAGACCCAGTACTTC.

This clone was picked up one time. This chain joins TRBV27 and TRBJ2-7; 10 nucleotides align to TRBD2. Germline V gene sequence: CDR1 MNHEY, CDR2 SMNVEV (reference sequence). V was clipped by 3 bases and J by 3 bases; unmatched bases: 5. The CDR3 has 15 amino acids. The CDR3 DNA is TGTGCCAGCAGTTTTCTAGCGGGAGCTCGCTACGAGCAGTACTTC. Encoded protein: CASSFLAGARYEQYF.

This clone was counted a single time. The chain is built from TRBV18 and TRBJ1-5; 7 nucleotides align to TRBD1. The J segment lost 3 bases and the V segment lost 4 bases, leaving 6 bases of the junction unmatched. CDR1 is KGHSH and CDR2 is LQKENI in the germline V gene. The CDR3 spans 15 residues. CDR3 loop: CASSLGTDPNQPQHF. The DNA of the CDR3 is TGTGCCAGCTCACTTGGGACAGACCCCAATCAGCCCCAGCATTTT.

This sequence joins TRBV7-6 and TRBJ2-1; D remains unclear. Trimming pared 3 bases from V and 4 bases from J, leaving 13 bases between. The CDR3 is 15 amino acids. CDR1 is SGHVS, CDR2 FNYEAQ, per germline. CDR3 DNA sequence: TGTGCCAGCAGCTTCTCCGGACCGAAGTACAATGAGCAGTTCTTC. Its protein is CASSFSGPKYNEQFF.